This TCR beta chain came from a study of human T cells and chemical hapten exposure. The CDR3 consists of 14 residues. The V gene lost 0 bases and the J gene lost 3 bases, with 9 bases spanning the gap. Germline V gives CDR1 SNHLY, CDR2 FYNNEI. TCRdb reprocessed the RACE reads via MiXCR and lists one record per CDR3 protein. The table records tens of thousands of distinct CDR3 sequences, 3.5% to 4.5% of them present only once. The table lists this clonotype with many counts. Time point in this sample: healthy volunteer bleed at 2 weeks. Unfractionated whole blood was the source of the extracted total RNA.

The source of this sequence is a female donor in good health. Some clones in this sample may be carry-over from other donors' samples. The V call is TRBV2, the J call TRBJ2-7; no clear D. Material: whole blood. Here the CDR3 DNA reads TGTGCCAGCAGTGAAGCGTGGACGGACTACGAGCAGTACTTC. Translation gives CASSEAWTDYEQYF.